This TCR beta chain was found in a study of human T cells and chemical hapten exposure. Study-wide findings and caveats: Unchanged with DPC sensitization were TCRs above 1 in 1000 frequency.

V gave up 0 bases and J gave up 7 bases; unmatched junction bases: 1. Germline loops: CDR1 LNHNV, CDR2 YYDKDF (reference sequence). The CDR3 runs to 16 residues. Someone pulled total RNA out of unfractionated whole blood. In the library, unique molecular identifiers were attached to individual cDNA molecules. TCRdb passed the reads through MiXCR, listing each CDR3 protein once. The sample includes 95,000 to 150,000 distinct CDR3 sequences, over 7.5% of them seen just once. This clonotype was detected many times. Its antigen remains unidentified. Source material: whole blood. The receptor was derived from a human donor in good health. Some clones in this sample may be carry-over from other donors' samples. This chain uses TRBV15 with TRBJ2-1; 15 bases map to TRBD2. The DNA for the CDR3 is TGTGCCACCAGCAGAGACGGGACTAGCGGGAGGAATGAGCAGTTCTTC. This translates into CATSRDGTSGRNEQFF.